Below are 10 T cell receptor beta chains sequenced from a single sample in a study of low-dose radiotherapy and immunotherapy resistance in tumors. Described time point: before trial treatment. First-strand cDNA used TRAV- and TRBV-specific primers, covering alpha and beta chains. Both a constant-region primer and a V-primer adapter served to amplify TCRs across roughly 21 PCR cycles. Each CDR3 protein is one row after TCRdb ran MiXCR on the reads. This table holds roughly 76,000 distinct CDR3 sequences, approximately 20% found once. The sequences come from PBMCs, collected before treatment. The source is a male donor with prostate cancer.

This clonotype was counted at least ten times. The CDR3, as DNA: TGTGCCAGCCTAGGGGAGTCCAGGGGGAACACTGAAGCTTTCTTT. This translates into CASLGESRGNTEAFF. J is TRBJ1-1 and V is TRBV6-2 or TRBV6-3, with D tentatively TRBD1 (6 bases). The length of the CDR3 is 15 residues. Trimming removed 8 bases from V and 1 base from J, with 17 bases in between. CDR1 is MNHEY, CDR2 SVGEGT, per germline.

Concerning this clonotype itself: Possible read error: a much larger clone is one base away. The chain recombines TRBV25-1 with TRBJ2-1; D remains ambiguous. Between the trimmed V and J ends, which lost 1 base and 13 bases, there was a span of 14 bases. The germline V gene has CDR1 MGHDK and CDR2 SYGVNS. The CDR3 runs 13 residues. The CDR3 region is CASSEFGGETQFF. Here the CDR3 DNA reads TGTGCCAGCAGTGAATTTGGTGGAGAGACCCAGTTCTTC.

This clonotype was seen a handful of times. The chain links TRBV28 to TRBJ2-3, with D possibly matching TRBD2 (5 bases). The better agreement between TRBJ2-7 and the DNA end casts doubt on the J call. This CDR3 is 12 amino acids long. Germline V gene lookup returns CDR1 MDHEN and CDR2 SYDVKM. The CDR3 nucleotides read TGTGCCAGTGCCCGGGGAAGCTACGAGCAGTACTTC. Its protein product is CASARGSYEQYF.

DNA for the CDR3: TGTGCCAGCAGCCCTGACAGGGCCACCTACGAGCAGTACTTC. Protein sequence: CASSPDRATYEQYF. V and J are TRBV3-1 and TRBJ2-7; 7 bases are shared with TRBD1. CDR1 is LGHDT and CDR2 is YNNKEL in the germline V gene (reference sequence). The CDR3 covers 14 residues. Germline trimming cut 4 bases from V and 2 bases from J; bases unmatched to any gene: 5.

A word on this clonotype: Given a much more abundant clone one base away, this may be a read error. V is TRBV7-2 and J is TRBJ2-7; D not resolved. The germline V gene has CDR1 SGHTA and CDR2 FQGNSA. The CDR3 extends over 12 amino acids. The V and J ends lost 5 bases and 7 bases respectively, with 12 bases between them. CDR3 sequence: CASSPIDNEQYF. CDR3 bases: TGTGCCAGCAGCCCAATCGACAATGAGCAGTACTTC.

This clonotype appeared many times. The chain recombines TRBV11-2 with TRBJ2-1; D possibly corresponds to TRBD2 (6 bases). The germline V and J ends were trimmed by 0 bases and 11 bases, with 17 bases remaining between them. Germline V CDR1 and CDR2: SGHAT, FQNNGV. The CDR3 length is 15 residues. The CDR3 region is CASSLDRRAGSQQFF. The CDR3 DNA reads TGTGCCAGCAGCTTAGATCGTCGGGCGGGAAGCCAGCAGTTCTTC. The full variable domain, its missing parts supplied by reference TRBV11-2 and TRBJ2-1, is EAGVAQSPRYKIIEKRQSVAFWCNPISGHATLYWYQQILGQGPKLLIQFQNNGVVDDSQLPKDRFSAERLKGVDSTLKIQPAKLEDSAVYLCASSLDRRAGSQQFFGPGTRLTVL.

This clonotype was seen repeatedly, ten times or more. The rearrangement links TRBV29-1 to TRBJ1-5; 8 bases are shared with TRBD1. The CDR3 consists of 13 residues. Germline V gene lookup returns CDR1 SQVTM and CDR2 ANQGSEA. V lost 6 bases, J lost 3 bases, and 4 bases stayed unmatched. The CDR3 here is CSVQGADNQPQHF. The CDR3 DNA reads as TGCAGCGTCCAGGGGGCTGACAATCAGCCCCAGCATTTT.

This clonotype occurred many times. The chain is built from TRBV10-3 and TRBJ2-6; no clear D gene. This CDR3 comprises 16 residues. V dropped 3 bases and J dropped 0 bases, with 9 bases sitting between them. Germline CDR1 reads ENHRY; CDR2 reads SYGVKD. CDR3 nucleotides: TGTGCCATCAGTGACCCGATGAACTCTGGGGCCAACGTCCTGACTTTC. Its translation is CAISDPMNSGANVLTF.

Remarks on this clonotype: A far larger clone is only one base removed, so a read error is likely. The CDR3 protein is CARSLFGYEQYF. CDR3 nucleotide sequence: TGTGCCAGGAGCTTATTTGGATACGAGCAGTACTTC. The V call is TRBV5-3, the J call TRBJ2-7; D not resolved. TRBV5-3 falls under the ORF class, with uncertain function. The CDR3 runs to 12 residues.

V usage is TRBV29-1 and J usage is TRBJ2-3; no clear D gene. CDR3 length equals 11 residues. Trimming shortened V by 7 bases and J by 6 bases, and 11 bases separated the two germline ends. CDR1 is SQVTM, CDR2 ANQGSEA, per germline. CDR3 sequence: CSAPKEDTQYF. The CDR3 DNA reads TGCAGCGCCCCTAAGGAGGATACGCAGTATTTT.